The rows below give T cell receptor beta chains drawn from one sample of a study of blood T cells in healthy people across ages. TCRdb redid the calling of the 5' RACE reads with MiXCR, one entry per CDR3 protein. The repertoire consists of 780,000 or so distinct CDR3 sequences, with roughly three fifths occurring once and the leading ten covering about a quarter. Sequencing used blood. These TCRs come from a man in his forties in good health. Both conserved end residues are part of each CDR3. D genes are given only for firm matches. Not every row has a clone size; where given, it reads once, few, many or a size class.

size: -; V: TRBV24-1; D: -; J: TRBJ2-6; DNA: TGTGCCACCAGTGGATTAGGAACCGGCGCGTATGGGGCCAACGTCCTGACTTTC; CDR3: CATSGLGTGAYGANVLTF
size: few; V: TRBV5-1; D: -; J: TRBJ2-3; DNA: TGCGCCAGCAGCTCGGGCTCAGAAGTTCTGGGAGATACGCAGTATTTT; CDR3: CASSSGSEVLGDTQYF
size: once; V: TRBV27; D: -; J: TRBJ2-5; DNA: TGTGCCAGCAGTTTGAACCTCGAACAAGAGACCCAGTACTTC; CDR3: CASSLNLEQETQYF
size: -; V: TRBV28; D: TRBD1; J: TRBJ1-5; DNA: TGTGCCAGCACCCCGGACAGGGGAATACATCAGCCCCAGCATTTT; CDR3: CASTPDRGIHQPQHF
size: -; V: TRBV20-1; D: -; J: TRBJ2-7; DNA: TGCAGTGCTCTTTATACAGGCCGATCCTACAATGAGCAGTACTTC; CDR3: CSALYTGRSYNEQYF
size: few; V: TRBV5-5; D: TRBD2; J: TRBJ2-7; DNA: TGTGCCAGCAGCTCACTTAGCGGGAGGGCCTACGAGCAGTACTTC; CDR3: CASSSLSGRAYEQYF
size: -; V: TRBV27; D: -; J: TRBJ2-6; DNA: TGTGCCAGCAGTTTATCGGCAGGAGTCCTGACTTTC; CDR3: CASSLSAGVLTF
size: few; V: TRBV13; D: -; J: TRBJ2-5; DNA: TGTGCCAGCAGCTTTCGACTGAGTGGGGGGCGCCAAGAGACCCAGTACTTC; CDR3: CASSFRLSGGRQETQYF
size: -; V: TRBV7-9; D: -; J: TRBJ2-3; DNA: TGTGCCAGCAGCTTCGGGGCAGGGGCCCACACAGATACGCAGTATTTT; CDR3: CASSFGAGAHTDTQYF
size: -; V: TRBV30; D: -; J: TRBJ1-1; DNA: TGTGCCTGGAGGGAAATCACTGAAGCTTTCTTT; CDR3: CAWREITEAFF
size: once; V: TRBV7-2; D: TRBD1; J: TRBJ2-6; DNA: TGTGCCAGCAGCTTAGCGCCACAGGGGGGTGGGGCCAACGTCCTGACTTTC; CDR3: CASSLAPQGGGANVLTF
size: -; V: TRBV10-3; D: -; J: TRBJ2-7; DNA: TGTGCCATCAGTGAGCGGGAAACCCACTACGAGCAGTACTTC; CDR3: CAISERETHYEQYF
size: -; V: TRBV20-1; D: TRBD1; J: TRBJ2-6; DNA: TGCAGTGCTAGAGGCCAGGGGGCAGCTGGGGCCAACGTCCTGACTTTC; CDR3: CSARGQGAAGANVLTF
size: many; V: TRBV29-1; D: TRBD1; J: TRBJ2-1; DNA: TGCAGCGTTGAATCGACCGGGACAGGGGCAAATGAGCAGTTCTTC; CDR3: CSVESTGTGANEQFF
size: -; V: TRBV14; D: -; J: TRBJ2-3; DNA: TGTGCCAGCAGCCAAATACAGGGTCAGTCAGATACGCAGTATTTT; CDR3: CASSQIQGQSDTQYF
size: -; V: TRBV27; D: TRBD1; J: TRBJ2-7; DNA: TGTGCCAGCAGTTTCCTTCAAGACAGGGCCGTCAATGAGCAGTACTTC; CDR3: CASSFLQDRAVNEQYF
size: -; V: TRBV7-2; D: -; J: TRBJ2-1; DNA: TGTGCCAGCAGCCGTAGCGACGGGAGCTCCTACAATGAGCAGTTCTTC; CDR3: CASSRSDGSSYNEQFF
size: many; V: TRBV20-1; D: -; J: TRBJ2-7; DNA: TGCAGTGCTAGGTCCTCAGGTGACTCCTACGAGCAGTACTTC; CDR3: CSARSSGDSYEQYF
size: -; V: TRBV5-1; D: -; J: TRBJ2-5; DNA: TGCGCCAGCAGCCCGAGGGTCACCCGGGAGACCCAGTACTTC; CDR3: CASSPRVTRETQYF
size: -; V: TRBV6-5; D: -; J: TRBJ1-1; DNA: TGTGCCAGCAGTTTTCAGGGGACTAGAAAGGCTTTCTTT; CDR3: CASSFQGTRKAFF
size: -; V: TRBV6-5; D: -; J: TRBJ1-1; DNA: TGTGCCAGCAGGGAACGTGGGGGGAACACTGAAGCTTTCTTT; CDR3: CASRERGGNTEAFF
size: few; V: TRBV3-1; D: -; J: TRBJ1-5; DNA: TGTGCCAGCAGCCAAGATCCAGGGGTCAATCAGCCCCAGCATTTT; CDR3: CASSQDPGVNQPQHF
size: -; V: TRBV12-3/TRBV12-4; D: -; J: TRBJ2-1; DNA: TGTGCCAGCAGTTCTGGACCGGGGGGCAAGTTCTTC; CDR3: CASSSGPGGKFF
size: few; V: TRBV14; D: -; J: TRBJ2-1; DNA: TGTGCCAGCAGCCAGGAGAGCTCCTACAATGAGCAGTTCTTC; CDR3: CASSQESSYNEQFF
size: few; V: TRBV12-3/TRBV12-4; D: -; J: TRBJ2-7; DNA: TGTGCCAGCAGCCGGGACTTCAACTACGAGCAGTACTTC; CDR3: CASSRDFNYEQYF
size: few; V: TRBV29-1; D: -; J: TRBJ2-4; DNA: TGCAGCGTCGGTGACGGCCTTTATAACATTCAGTACTTC; CDR3: CSVGDGLYNIQYF
size: -; V: TRBV20-1; D: -; J: TRBJ2-3; DNA: TGCAGTGCTAGAAGGGGGCTCGGGGGCGATACGCAGTATTTT; CDR3: CSARRGLGGDTQYF
size: few; V: TRBV29-1; D: -; J: TRBJ1-1; DNA: TGCAGCGCCCAAAGGGGGTTGAACACTGAAGCTTTCTTT; CDR3: CSAQRGLNTEAFF
size: -; V: TRBV5-6; D: -; J: TRBJ2-6; DNA: TGTGCCAGCAGCTTTCTTCGTTCTGAGGGCTCTCGGGCCAACGTCCTGACTTTC; CDR3: CASSFLRSEGSRANVLTF
size: -; V: TRBV20-1; D: TRBD1; J: TRBJ2-4; DNA: TGCAGTGCTAGGAACCGGGACAGGGGGCGCGAAAACATTCAGTACTTC; CDR3: CSARNRDRGRENIQYF
size: -; V: TRBV14; D: TRBD1; J: TRBJ1-2; DNA: TGTGCCAGCAGTCGGGACAGGGGATTTGAAGGCTACACCTTC; CDR3: CASSRDRGFEGYTF
size: -; V: TRBV6-5; D: -; J: TRBJ1-6; DNA: TGTGCCAGCAGACAAGAAAGCTCCTATAATTCACCCCTCCACTTT; CDR3: CASRQESSYNSPLHF
size: -; V: TRBV7-9; D: -; J: TRBJ2-1; DNA: TGTGCCAGCAGCTCACCGGGGGCCGGCTATGAGCAGTTCTTC; CDR3: CASSSPGAGYEQFF
size: -; V: TRBV7-2; D: -; J: TRBJ1-2; DNA: TGTGCCAGCAGCTTATTCACAGAGTATGGCTACACCTTC; CDR3: CASSLFTEYGYTF
size: -; V: TRBV24-1; D: TRBD2; J: TRBJ2-1; DNA: TGTGCCACCAGTGACCCTAGCGGGAGCGCCTACAATGAGCAGTTCTTC; CDR3: CATSDPSGSAYNEQFF
size: -; V: TRBV7-9; D: -; J: TRBJ2-5; DNA: TGTGCCAGCAGCTTACCTGGGACATTCCAAGAGACCCAGTACTTC; CDR3: CASSLPGTFQETQYF
size: -; V: TRBV15; D: TRBD1; J: TRBJ2-5; DNA: TGTGCCACCAGCCCACGGACAGGGGTTTTTGAGAAGGAGACCCAGTACTTC; CDR3: CATSPRTGVFEKETQYF